The source of this TCR beta chain is a study of blood T cell repertoires in COVID-19. About the study: From T cells, B-cell-depleted T cells, or PBMCs came the material, which was cDNA or gDNA.

Germline values: CDR1 LGHDT, CDR2 YNNKEL (reference sequence). Trimming stripped 0 bases from V and 8 bases from J, with 16 bases between. This CDR3 region has 15 residues. As handled by the study authors: Reference gene primer amplification gave nucleated cell count estimates. Measured with immunoSEQ multiplex PCR; TCRdb has only the in-frame clones, and not every one. V, J and clone size are taken as reported in that table, and D and trimming were inferred from the DNA itself. The sample carries under 200,000 clones, approximately 84% recorded once. The sequenced sample consisted of peripheral blood. The clonotype originates from a human donor with acute or convalescent COVID-19. The donor label of this sample is uncertain. The chain is built from TRBV3-1 (or the pseudogene TRBV3-2) and TRBJ1-2; D perhaps matches TRBD1 (5 bases). The chain's CDR3 is CASSQDFDSPRGYTF. CDR3 bases: TGTGCCAGCAGCCAAGATTTTGACAGCCCTAGAGGCTACACCTTC.